This is a list of T cell receptor beta chains from one sample in a study of monozygotic twins with inflammatory bowel disease. TCRdb processed the 5' RACE reads again and assigns one entry to each CDR3 protein, with no DNA. Its table records about 160,000 distinct CDR3 sequences. Sequenced input: blood. The source is a human donor with ulcerative colitis or Crohn's disease, or a healthy co-twin of an affected twin (not recorded which). Both conserved end residues are part of each CDR3.

J | length | V | CDR3
TRBJ2-5 | 12 | TRBV7-2 | CASSFRQETQYF
TRBJ2-1 | 15 | TRBV28 | CASSLVGTGKHEQFF
TRBJ2-1 | 12 | TRBV2 | CASTRKRNEQFF
TRBJ2-3 | 15 | TRBV9 | CASHPGTVLGDTQYF
TRBJ1-3 | 14 | TRBV5-1 | CASSLGVAQNTIYF
TRBJ2-5 | 15 | TRBV7-8 | CASSGTSGREETQYF
TRBJ1-2 | 13 | TRBV20-1 | CSARVGGYYGYTF
TRBJ1-1 | 12 | TRBV5-1 | CASSWENTEAFF
TRBJ1-1 | 16 | TRBV20-1 | CSARSEGAVKNTEAFF
TRBJ1-1 | 15 | TRBV7-9 | CASSVSRVLGTEAFF
TRBJ2-7 | 12 | TRBV20-1 | CSARSGTYEQYF
TRBJ1-6 | 15 | TRBV18 | CASSPETGDNSPLHF
TRBJ2-3 | 14 | TRBV13 | CASSVQGASDTQYF
TRBJ1-3 | 14 | TRBV7-6 | CASSLGDSGNTIYF
TRBJ2-1 | 13 | TRBV20-1 | CSLRALGYNEQFF